A selection of T cell receptor beta chains follows, all from one sample in a study of CD4 T cells in relation to SARS-CoV-2 and coronaviruses. Assay: immunoSEQ multiplex PCR; the TCRdb copy retains only in-frame clones and omits some. The table has about 41,000 clones, around 82% seen once. No antigen has been assigned to these receptors. The source material was naive CD4+ T cells from PBMCs, cultured in vitro. The source of these receptors is an adult with COVID-19. The CDR3 runs from the conserved cysteine through the conserved F or W. The D gene is left open where the match is weak. Size is stated for part of the rows, as once, few or many counts, or as a class when the clone is expanded.

abundance	v_gene	j_gene	d_gene	len	CDR3aa	CDR3nt
NA	TRBV28	TRBJ2-1	NA	13	CASSFFWYNEQFF	TGTGCCAGCAGTTTTTTCTGGTACAATGAGCAGTTCTTC
NA	TRBV11-1	TRBJ2-2	NA	16	CASSLVSQGNTGELFF	TGTGCCAGCAGCTTAGTCTCACAGGGGAACACCGGGGAGCTGTTTTTT
few	TRBV19	TRBJ2-3	NA	16	CASKTTPGTGKDTQYF	TGTGCCAGTAAAACAACTCCCGGGACTGGAAAAGATACGCAGTATTTT
NA	TRBV6-2/TRBV6-3	TRBJ2-1	NA	12	CASSRRGYEQFF	TGTGCCAGCAGCCGACGGGGCTATGAGCAGTTCTTC
NA	TRBV6-1	TRBJ1-6	NA	14	CASSETRVDSPLHF	TGTGCCAGCAGTGAAACAAGGGTTGATTCACCCCTCCACTTT
NA	TRBV30	TRBJ1-3	NA	14	CAWKVVSSGNTIYF	TGTGCCTGGAAGGTTGTAAGCTCTGGAAACACCATATATTTT
NA	TRBV18	TRBJ2-7	NA	13	CASSPLDGYEQYF	TGTGCCAGCTCCCCGCTCGATGGCTACGAGCAGTACTTC
NA	TRBV9	TRBJ2-5	NA	13	CASSVHAQETQYF	TGTGCCAGCAGCGTGCATGCCCAAGAGACCCAGTACTTC
NA	TRBV6-2/TRBV6-3	TRBJ2-7	NA	12	CASSFGGYEQYF	TGTGCCAGCAGTTTTGGCGGCTACGAGCAGTACTTC
NA	TRBV5-4	TRBJ2-5	NA	14	CASSNMALGETQYF	TGTGCCAGCAGCAATATGGCCCTGGGGGAGACCCAGTACTTC
NA	TRBV5-1	TRBJ2-3	TRBD2	15	CASSAVAGGPDTQYF	TGCGCCAGCAGTGCGGTAGCGGGAGGTCCAGATACGCAGTATTTT
NA	TRBV7-2	TRBJ2-1	TRBD2	18	CASSPTSGRTWGLNEQFF	TGTGCCAGCAGCCCGACTAGCGGGAGGACTTGGGGCCTCAATGAGCAGTTCTTC
NA	TRBV6-6	TRBJ2-5	NA	15	CASSSENPRGETQYF	TGTGCCAGCAGTTCCGAAAACCCCAGGGGTGAGACCCAGTACTTC
NA	TRBV7-3	TRBJ2-1	NA	17	CASSPPVGSGGRNEQFF	TGTGCCAGCAGCCCCCCAGTTGGTAGCGGCGGACGCAATGAGCAGTTCTTC
NA	TRBV7-3	TRBJ2-1	TRBD2	15	CASSFSGRAYNEQFF	TGTGCCAGCAGCTTTAGCGGGAGGGCCTACAATGAGCAGTTCTTC
few	TRBV15	TRBJ2-1	TRBD2	16	CATSRGGSGRAYEQFF	TGTGCCACCAGCAGAGGGGGTAGCGGGAGGGCCTATGAGCAGTTCTTC
NA	TRBV5-4	TRBJ2-1	TRBD2	15	CASSLALAGANEQFF	TGTGCCAGCAGCTTGGCCCTAGCGGGAGCCAATGAGCAGTTCTTC
NA	TRBV15	TRBJ1-6	NA	13	CATSRDRNSPLHF	TGTGCCACCAGCAGAGACAGGAATTCACCCCTCCACTTT
NA	TRBV28	TRBJ2-7	NA	15	CASSLGAEPGDEQYF	TGTGCCAGCAGTTTAGGAGCAGAGCCGGGGGACGAGCAGTACTTC
NA	TRBV27	TRBJ1-6	NA	14	CASSPGTWGSPLHF	TGTGCCAGCAGCCCGGGGACATGGGGTTCACCCCTCCACTTT
NA	TRBV2	TRBJ1-3	NA	16	CASSPLRAYSGNTIYF	TGTGCCAGCAGTCCCCTCCGGGCGTACTCTGGAAACACCATATATTTT
NA	TRBV10-3	TRBJ2-7	NA	16	CAISESGRGSSYEQYF	TGTGCCATCAGTGAGTCCGGGCGGGGAAGCTCCTACGAGCAGTACTTC
NA	TRBV5-6	TRBJ2-7	TRBD2	15	CASSLTSGLTYEQYF	TGTGCCAGCAGCTTGACTAGCGGGCTAACTTACGAGCAGTACTTC
NA	TRBV27	TRBJ2-5	NA	14	CASSQLGSQETQYF	TGTGCCAGCAGCCAACTGGGGTCTCAAGAGACCCAGTACTTC
NA	TRBV28	TRBJ1-5	NA	15	CASSFARGGNQPQHF	TGTGCCAGCAGTTTCGCCAGGGGAGGGAATCAGCCCCAGCATTTT
NA	TRBV7-9	TRBJ1-3	NA	18	CASSHGKPGAPPGNTIYF	TGTGCCAGCAGCCACGGAAAACCCGGGGCCCCTCCTGGAAACACCATATATTTT
NA	TRBV7-2	TRBJ2-7	NA	14	CASSGSTAVWEQYF	TGTGCCAGCAGCGGTAGTACGGCGGTTTGGGAGCAGTACTTC
NA	TRBV10-1	TRBJ2-2	NA	14	CASSTEPRLGELFF	TGCGCCAGCAGTACGGAACCTAGACTCGGGGAGCTGTTTTTT
NA	TRBV5-4	TRBJ2-5	TRBD2	13	CASFVRESETQYF	TGTGCCAGCTTTGTGCGGGAGTCTGAGACCCAGTACTTC
NA	TRBV5-5	TRBJ1-1	NA	14	CASSPRLTNTEAFF	TGTGCCAGCAGCCCGAGGCTGACGAACACTGAAGCTTTCTTT
NA	TRBV7-9	TRBJ2-1	NA	16	CASSPSGGRRHNEQFF	TGTGCCAGCAGCCCTAGTGGGGGACGCCGGCACAATGAGCAGTTCTTC
NA	TRBV2	TRBJ1-5	NA	16	CASSQEDGRINQPQHF	TGTGCCAGCAGCCAGGAGGATGGCAGGATAAATCAGCCCCAGCATTTT
NA	TRBV24-1	TRBJ2-1	NA	14	CATSDIQFYNEQFF	TGTGCCACCAGTGATATACAGTTCTACAATGAGCAGTTCTTC
NA	TRBV28	TRBJ1-2	TRBD1	17	CASSLPGQGPSNYGYTF	TGTGCCAGCAGTTTACCGGGACAGGGCCCTTCCAACTATGGCTACACCTTC
few	TRBV7-9	TRBJ1-2	NA	15	CASSLAGPINYGYTF	TGTGCCAGCAGCTTAGCGGGTCCGATCAACTATGGCTACACCTTC
NA	TRBV9	TRBJ2-3	NA	13	CASSVEATDTQYF	TGTGCCAGCAGCGTAGAGGCCACAGATACGCAGTATTTT
NA	TRBV29-1	TRBJ2-7	NA	12	CSVVGDAYEQYF	TGCAGCGTTGTGGGGGATGCCTACGAGCAGTACTTC
NA	TRBV4-2	TRBJ2-5	TRBD2	16	CASSQDQGLGIETQYF	TGTGCCAGCAGCCAAGATCAGGGACTAGGTATAGAGACCCAGTACTTC
NA	TRBV6-5	TRBJ2-3	NA	13	CASSRDRRHTQYF	TGTGCCAGCAGCCGCGACAGGCGCCATACGCAGTATTTT
NA	TRBV3-1/TRBV3-2	TRBJ2-7	TRBD2	17	CASSQRTSGSPSYEQYF	TGTGCCAGCAGCCAGAGGACTAGCGGGAGCCCCTCCTACGAGCAGTACTTC
once	TRBV4-1	TRBJ2-1	NA	17	CASSQGRAVAAFNEQFF	TGCGCCAGCAGCCAAGGGAGGGCGGTAGCGGCTTTCAATGAGCAGTTCTTC
NA	TRBV24-1	TRBJ2-1	TRBD2	19	CATSANQGTSGPSYNEQFF	TGTGCCACCAGTGCCAACCAGGGGACTAGCGGCCCATCCTACAATGAGCAGTTCTTC
NA	TRBV5-6	TRBJ2-7	NA	15	CASSLYRQSSYEQYF	TGTGCCAGCAGCTTGTACAGACAGAGCTCCTACGAGCAGTACTTC
NA	TRBV7-2	TRBJ2-7	NA	15	CASSLYSPGGYEQYF	TGTGCCAGCAGCCTTTATAGTCCCGGAGGATACGAGCAGTACTTC
NA	TRBV5-4	TRBJ2-5	TRBD2	16	CASSPPGSGSMKTQYF	TGTGCCAGCAGCCCGCCGGGTAGCGGGAGTATGAAGACCCAGTACTTC
NA	TRBV27	TRBJ2-7	NA	18	CASSLKAVSRLAAYEQYF	TGTGCCAGCAGTTTAAAGGCAGTTTCAAGGCTAGCCGCATACGAGCAGTACTTC
NA	TRBV28	TRBJ2-5	NA	15	CASSLVSGAGETQYF	TGTGCCAGCAGCCTGGTTAGCGGCGCGGGAGAGACCCAGTACTTC
NA	TRBV4-1	TRBJ2-7	TRBD1	15	CASSHLGQGSYEQYF	TGCGCCAGCAGCCATCTGGGACAGGGCTCCTACGAGCAGTACTTC
NA	TRBV10-3	TRBJ2-3	TRBD2	16	CAISESEREWKDTQYF	TGTGCCATCAGTGAGTCGGAGCGGGAGTGGAAAGATACGCAGTATTTT
NA	TRBV25-1	TRBJ2-1	NA	15	CASRSDLSSYNEQFF	TGTGCCAGCAGGTCGGACCTAAGCTCCTACAATGAGCAGTTCTTC
NA	TRBV11-2	TRBJ2-3	NA	11	CASSQMDTQYF	TGTGCCAGCAGCCAAATGGATACGCAGTATTTT
few	TRBV30	TRBJ2-5	TRBD1	14	CAWRSAGGWETQYF	TGTGCCTGGAGGTCGGCAGGGGGCTGGGAGACCCAGTACTTC
NA	TRBV3-1/TRBV3-2	TRBJ2-5	TRBD2	16	CASSLGTSGHQETQYF	TGTGCCAGCAGCCTCGGGACTAGCGGGCATCAAGAGACCCAGTACTTC
NA	TRBV5-1	TRBJ2-1	TRBD2	13	CASNLGSGNEQFF	TGCGCCAGCAATTTGGGTAGCGGGAATGAGCAGTTCTTC